This passage covers 30 T cell receptor beta chains from one sample sequenced in a study of technical replicates of blood from a handful of donors. Generated by immunoSEQ multiplex PCR, the TCRdb table keeps only in-frame clones and is missing some. The repertoire holds tens of thousands of clones, around nine tenths seen once, with roughly 5% in the top ten. The sequenced material came from PBMCs. The origin of the receptors is a human donor in good health. Some clones in this sample may be carry-over from other donors' samples.

The CDR3 here is CASSAGLAGGDHTFF. The CDR3, as DNA: TGTGCCAGCAGCGCCGGACTAGCGGGGGGGGACCATACGTTCTTC. The chain joins TRBV9 to TRBJ2-1; 15 positions match TRBD2. Germline values: CDR1 SGDLS, CDR2 YYNGEE. V lost 3 bases, J lost 15 bases, and 10 bases stayed unmatched. The CDR3 is 15 residues long. Combining the CDR3 with reference TRBV9 and TRBJ2-1 gives the whole variable domain DSGVTQTPKHLITATGQRVTLRCSPRSGDLSVYWYQQSLDQGLQFLIQYYNGEERAKGNILERFSAQQFPDLHSELNLSSLELGDSALYFCASSAGLAGGDHTFFGPGTRLTVL.

This rearrangement joins TRBV6-1 to TRBJ2-7, with TRBD2 matching over 10 bases. CDR1 is MNHNS, CDR2 SASEGT, per germline. Losses at the gene ends were 6 bases for V and 6 bases for J; bases not matched to a gene: 8. The CDR3 runs 14 residues. The CDR3 coding sequence is TGTGCCAGCAGATCCGGGACTAGCGCAATCGAGCAGTACTTC. Its protein product is CASRSGTSAIEQYF.

V is TRBV27 and J is TRBJ1-4; 8 bases line up with TRBD1. The CDR3 consists of 15 residues. The V segment lost 5 bases and the J segment 7 bases; nucleotides outside the gene matches: 9. Germline loops: CDR1 MNHEY, CDR2 SMNVEV (reference sequence). The CDR3 nucleotides are TGTGCCAGCAGTGCCCAGACAGGGGCCCCTGAAAAACTGTTTTTT. It is translated as CASSAQTGAPEKLFF.

The rearrangement uses TRBV2 and TRBJ2-2; a weak D match, TRBD2 (5 bases). Germline V lookup: CDR1 SNHLY, CDR2 FYNNEI. This CDR3 spans 14 amino acids. With 4 bases removed from V and 3 bases from J, the gap between germline ends came to 9 bases. CDR3 amino acids: CASSVGRDTGELFF. The DNA for the CDR3 is TGTGCCAGCAGTGTAGGGCGGGACACCGGGGAGCTGTTTTTT.

This clone turned up a few times. V and J are TRBV7-9 and TRBJ1-6, with D possibly being TRBD1 (6 bases). Germline V gene lookup returns CDR1 SEHNR and CDR2 FQNEAQ (reference sequence). CDR3 length: 16 residues. V was cut by 5 bases and J by 5 bases, with 16 bases left in between. CDR3 sequence reads: CASSSTGPLNNSPLHF. The DNA of the CDR3 is TGTGCCAGCAGCAGTACAGGGCCCCTAAATAATTCACCCCTCCACTTT. Looking up the rest from reference TRBV7-9 and TRBJ1-6 gives the full variable domain: DTGVSQNPRHKITKRGQNVTFRCDPISEHNRLYWYRQTLGQGPEFLTYFQNEAQLEKSRLLSDRFSAERPKGSFSTLEIQRTEQGDSAMYLCASSSTGPLNNSPLHFGNGTRLTVT.

The chain uses TRBV7-9 and TRBJ2-5; 10 bases map to TRBD2. V lost 5 bases to trimming and J lost 7 bases; unmatched junction nucleotides: 13. Per germline, CDR1 SEHNR and CDR2 FQNEAQ (reference sequence). CDR3 length: 16 amino acids. This CDR3 is CASSPRLAGPRPTQYF. The CDR3 DNA sequence: TGTGCCAGCAGCCCCCGACTAGCGGGCCCCCGGCCGACCCAGTACTTC.

The V gene is TRBV6-4, the J gene TRBJ2-1; 7 bases align to TRBD2. The CDR3 is 14 residues long. CDR1 and CDR2 (germline): MRHNA, SNTAGT. V shed 0 bases, J shed 5 bases, and the junction held 1 base outside the gene matches. CDR3 coding DNA: TGTGCCAGCAGTGACTCGACTAGCCACAATGAGCAGTTCTTC. It translates to CASSDSTSHNEQFF.

This rearrangement joins TRBV4-1 to TRBJ2-5; possibly TRBD1 for D (6 bases). This CDR3 has 15 amino acids. CDR1 is MGHRA, CDR2 YSYEKL, per germline. The V gene lost 4 bases and the J gene lost 6 bases, with 18 bases spanning the gap. CDR3 sequence (DNA): TGCGCCAGCAGCCCCCGACAGGCCAGGGCGAAGACCCAGTACTTC. Amino acid sequence: CASSPRQARAKTQYF.

In this sample, this clone turned up a few times. The chain joins TRBV4-1 to TRBJ1-1; 8 nucleotides match TRBD1. J was trimmed by 4 bases and V by 5 bases; bases with no gene match: 6. Germline CDR1 MGHRA, CDR2 YSYEKL. CDR3 size: 14 residues. The CDR3 is CASSYPDRVTEAFF. In nucleotides, the CDR3 is TGCGCCAGCAGCTACCCGGACAGGGTCACTGAAGCTTTCTTT.

This rearrangement joins TRBV5-1 to TRBJ1-2; the D gene is possibly TRBD1 (6 bases). Germline CDR1 and CDR2: SGHRS and YFSETQ. The CDR3 runs 15 residues. Trimming pared 7 bases from V and 0 bases from J, leaving 16 bases between. The CDR3 protein is CASATGTSANYGYTF. In nucleotides, the CDR3 is TGCGCCAGCGCTACAGGGACCTCCGCTAACTATGGCTACACCTTC.

The CDR3 sequence: CASSFPAERSYNEQFF. CDR3 sequence (DNA): TGTGCCAGTAGTTTCCCAGCGGAACGCTCCTACAATGAGCAGTTCTTC. This chain joins TRBV19 and TRBJ2-1; weak D call: TRBD2 (5 bases). This CDR3 is 16 amino acids long. Trimming removed 5 bases at V and 0 bases at J, with 14 bases between. Germline CDR1 is LNHDA and CDR2 is SQIVND (reference sequence).

The chain employs TRBV4-3 and TRBJ1-1; no reliable D call. The germline CDR1 and CDR2 sequences are LGHNA and YSLEER. Between the trimmed V and J ends, which lost 0 bases and 1 base, there was a span of 9 bases. The CDR3 extends over 15 amino acids. CDR3 bases: TGCGCCAGCAGCCAAGATTGGCACCCGAACACTGAAGCTTTCTTT. This encodes CASSQDWHPNTEAFF.

This chain joins TRBV7-3 and TRBJ2-7, with 9 bases lining up with TRBD2. V lost 2 bases and J lost 7; bases outside the gene matches: 6. Germline lookup yields CDR1 SGHTA and CDR2 FQGTGA. The CDR3 contains 14 residues. For the CDR3, the DNA is TGTGCCAGCAGCTTAGCGGGAGGGCAGACAGAGCAGTACTTC. Translated, it gives CASSLAGGQTEQYF.

CDR3 bases: TGTGCCAGTAGCTATACCGACGGGTACAATCAGCCCCAGCATTTT. This encodes CASSYTDGYNQPQHF. The gene calls are TRBV19 and TRBJ1-5; no definite D call. CDR3 size: 15 residues. Germline-derived CDR1 and CDR2 are LNHDA and SQIVND (reference sequence). V lost 6 bases, J lost 3 bases, and 15 bases lay in between.

In this sample, this clone turned up a few times. The V gene is TRBV7-3, the J gene TRBJ1-2, with D possibly being TRBD1 (5 bases). Trimming removed 4 bases from V and 6 bases from J, with 15 bases in between. The germline CDR1 and CDR2 sequences are SGHTA and FQGTGA. The CDR3 consists of 14 residues. CDR3: CASSSTPGEHGYTF. The DNA of the CDR3 is TGTGCCAGCAGCTCGACACCGGGGGAGCATGGCTACACCTTC.

This clone was detected once. The chain is built from TRBV30 and TRBJ2-7, with 8 nucleotides matching TRBD1. This CDR3 is 12 amino acids long. Trimming took 3 bases from V and 5 from J; bases not matched to a gene: 3. CDR1 is GTSNPN and CDR2 is SVGIG in the germline V gene (reference sequence). The CDR3, as DNA: TGTGCCTGGAGCCAGGACAGGGACGAGCAGTACTTC. Amino acid sequence: CAWSQDRDEQYF.

The chain is built from TRBV9 and TRBJ2-3; 12 bases line up with TRBD2. This CDR3 spans 16 amino acids. J gave up 5 bases and V 2 bases, and 6 bases lay outside the gene matches. Germline values: CDR1 SGDLS, CDR2 YYNGEE. The DNA of the CDR3 is TGTGCCAGCAGCGTTTTGACTAGCGGGAGTATAGATACGCAGTATTTT. Translating it yields CASSVLTSGSIDTQYF.

The rearrangement uses TRBV29-1 and TRBJ1-1; D not resolved. The CDR3 loop spans 12 amino acids. The V and J ends lost 4 bases and 4 bases respectively, with 10 bases between them. Germline V gives CDR1 SQVTM, CDR2 ANQGSEA. The CDR3 loop reads CSVGLGVTEAFF. CDR3 coding DNA: TGCAGCGTTGGGTTGGGAGTCACTGAAGCTTTCTTT. The whole variable domain, remainder taken from reference TRBV29-1 and TRBJ1-1, is SAVISQKPSRDICQRGTSLTIQCQVDSQVTMMFWYRQQPGQSLTLIATANQGSEATYESGFVIDKFPISRPNLTFSTLTVSNMSPEDSSIYLCSVGLGVTEAFFGQGTRLTVV.

The CDR3 DNA sequence: TGTGCCAGCAGTTACTTTTGGACTAGTATCTCCTACGAGCAGTACTTC. This gives the protein CASSYFWTSISYEQYF. This chain links TRBV6-6 with TRBJ2-7, with 7 bases identical to TRBD2. The CDR3 extends over 16 amino acids. After removal of 1 base from V and 0 bases from J, the junction contained 6 bases not matched to a gene. Germline V gene data show CDR1 as MNHNY and CDR2 as SVGAGI (reference sequence).

The chain is built from TRBV14 and TRBJ2-1, with D maybe TRBD1 (7 bases). V was cut by 3 bases and J by 9 bases, with 18 bases left in between. The germline V gene has CDR1 SGHDN and CDR2 FVKESK. The CDR3 is made up of 15 amino acids. The CDR3 region is CASSQRRGRWIEQFF. DNA of the CDR3: TGTGCCAGCAGCCAGAGGAGGGGGCGCTGGATTGAGCAGTTCTTC. Variable domain in full (rest from reference TRBV14 and TRBJ2-1): EAGVTQFPSHSVIEKGQTVTLRCDPISGHDNLYWYRRVMGKEIKFLLHFVKESKQDESGMPNNRFLAERTGGTYSTLKVQPAELEDSGVYFCASSQRRGRWIEQFFGPGTRLTVL.

V is TRBV11-1 and J is TRBJ1-2, with 9 bases aligning to TRBD1. CDR1 and CDR2 (germline): SGHAT, FQDESV (reference sequence). The V gene end was trimmed by 5 bases and the J gene end by 4 bases; junction bases not matched to a gene: 2. This CDR3 has 13 residues. This chain's CDR3 is CASSLGQGYGYTF. For the CDR3, the DNA is TGTGCCAGCAGCCTGGGACAGGGCTATGGCTACACCTTC.

The rearrangement joins TRBV5-1 to TRBJ2-2; D uncertain. The V end was cut by 2 bases, the J end by 5 bases, with 7 bases between. CDR3 length equals 13 residues. Germline loops: CDR1 SGHRS, CDR2 YFSETQ. CDR3 in amino acids: CASSFSETGELFF. As DNA, the CDR3 is TGCGCCAGCAGCTTCAGCGAAACCGGGGAGCTGTTTTTT.

This clone was detected once. The CDR3 is CANGPGTGSSPLHF. The CDR3 DNA reads TGTGCCAATGGCCCCGGGACAGGGAGTTCACCCCTCCACTTT. The chain carries TRBV14 and TRBJ1-6; the match to TRBD1 covers 9 bases. This CDR3 is built from 14 residues. V trimming: 10 bases; J trimming: 9 bases; junction bases outside the gene matches: 10. Germline-derived CDR1 and CDR2 are SGHDN and FVKESK.

Only one count was recorded for this clone. The genes are TRBV7-3 and TRBJ2-7; TRBD2 aligns across 8 bases. Germline CDR1 SGHTA, CDR2 FQGTGA. The CDR3 covers 15 residues. V lost 0 bases and J lost 0; bases outside the gene matches: 1. The CDR3 DNA reads as TGTGCCAGCAGCTTAACGAGCGGGAGCTCCTACGAGCAGTACTTC. Translating it yields CASSLTSGSSYEQYF.

The chain has TRBV5-4 and TRBJ1-1, with TRBD1 matching over 11 bases. In germline, CDR1 is SGHNT, CDR2 YYREEE (reference sequence). The length of the CDR3 is 15 residues. With V trimmed by 1 base and J by 4 bases, 3 bases remained unmatched. The CDR3 nucleotides are TGTGCCAGCAGCTTGCCCGGACAGGGGGCCACTGAAGCTTTCTTT. Its protein is CASSLPGQGATEAFF.

This clone was detected only once. The rearrangement links TRBV4-3 to TRBJ2-1; 7 nucleotides line up with TRBD2. Germline V gene sequence: CDR1 LGHNA, CDR2 YSLEER. The CDR3 is 15 residues long. Trimming cost V 4 bases and J 9 bases; bases outside gene matches: 12. CDR3 loop: CASSRRVLADVEQFF. For the CDR3, the DNA is TGCGCCAGCAGCCGACGAGTGCTAGCGGACGTTGAGCAGTTCTTC.

This chain joins TRBV2 and TRBJ2-5, with D possibly TRBD1 on 5 matching bases. CDR3 length: 14 amino acids. Germline V gives CDR1 SNHLY, CDR2 FYNNEI. Trimming took 9 bases from V and 1 from J, leaving 15 bases between them. The CDR3 spells CASTERQFQETQYF. CDR3 nucleotides: TGTGCCAGTACTGAAAGACAGTTCCAAGAGACCCAGTACTTC.

The chain uses TRBV15 and TRBJ2-2; D ambiguous. The length of the CDR3 is 14 residues. The V and J ends lost 4 bases and 0 bases respectively, with 6 bases between them. The germline V gene encodes CDR1 LNHNV and CDR2 YYDKDF (reference sequence). The CDR3 reads CATSITANTGELFF. For the CDR3, the DNA is TGTGCCACCAGCATAACTGCGAACACCGGGGAGCTGTTTTTT.

The V gene is TRBV6-6, the J gene TRBJ1-2; 7 positions match TRBD1. The CDR3 is made up of 14 amino acids. V dropped 6 bases and J dropped 4; count of bases not matched to a gene: 8. Germline V CDR1 and CDR2: MNHNY, SVGAGI (reference sequence). The CDR3 DNA reads TGTGCCAGCAGCCCTGGGACAGCAATCTATGGCTACACCTTC. The encoded protein is CASSPGTAIYGYTF.

J is TRBJ1-6 and V is TRBV5-4, with a weak D call TRBD1 (5 bases). Germline values: CDR1 SGHNT, CDR2 YYREEE (reference sequence). V was clipped by 1 base and J by 5 bases, with 7 bases between them. The CDR3 has 14 residues. The CDR3 protein is CASSLRQNNSPLHF. The CDR3, as DNA: TGTGCCAGCAGCTTGAGACAGAATAATTCACCCCTCCACTTT.